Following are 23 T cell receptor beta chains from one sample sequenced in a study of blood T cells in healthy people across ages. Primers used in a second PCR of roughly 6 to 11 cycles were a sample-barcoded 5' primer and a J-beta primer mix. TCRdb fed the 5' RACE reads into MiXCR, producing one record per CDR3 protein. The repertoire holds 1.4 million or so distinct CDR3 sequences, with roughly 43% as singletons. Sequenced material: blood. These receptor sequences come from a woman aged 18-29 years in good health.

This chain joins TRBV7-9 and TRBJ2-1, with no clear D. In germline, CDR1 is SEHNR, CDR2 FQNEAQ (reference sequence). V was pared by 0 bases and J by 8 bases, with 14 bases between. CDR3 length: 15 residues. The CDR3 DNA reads TGTGCCAGCAGCTTAGCTGGTCCTAGGTTCGATGAGCAGTTCTTC. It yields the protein CASSLAGPRFDEQFF.

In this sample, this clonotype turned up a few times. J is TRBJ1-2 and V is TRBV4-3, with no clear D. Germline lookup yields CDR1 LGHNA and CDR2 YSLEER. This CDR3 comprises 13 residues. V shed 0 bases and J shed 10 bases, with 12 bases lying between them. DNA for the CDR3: TGCGCCAGCAGCCAAGAACAAGCTATGGCCTACACCTTC. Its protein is CASSQEQAMAYTF.

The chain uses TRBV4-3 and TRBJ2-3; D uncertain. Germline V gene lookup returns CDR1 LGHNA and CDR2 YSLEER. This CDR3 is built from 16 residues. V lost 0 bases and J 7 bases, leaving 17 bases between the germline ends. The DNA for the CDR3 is TGCGCCAGCAGCCAAGATCGAAGCACTTCGCTATATACGCAGTATTTT. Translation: CASSQDRSTSLYTQYF.

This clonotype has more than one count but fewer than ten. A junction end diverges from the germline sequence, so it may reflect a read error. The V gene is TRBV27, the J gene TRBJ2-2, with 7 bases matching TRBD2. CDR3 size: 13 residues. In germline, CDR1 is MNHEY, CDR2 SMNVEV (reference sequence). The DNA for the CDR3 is TGTGCAAGCAGTCGAGGAGCGGGATATCAGCTGTTTTTT. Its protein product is CASSRGAGYQLFF.

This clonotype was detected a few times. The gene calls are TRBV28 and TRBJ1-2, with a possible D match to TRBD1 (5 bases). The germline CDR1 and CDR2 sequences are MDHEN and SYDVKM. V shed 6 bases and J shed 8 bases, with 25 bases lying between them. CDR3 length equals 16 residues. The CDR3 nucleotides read TGTGCCAGCAGATTTCAAAACCGGGACGCAGTTGGAGGCTACACCTTC. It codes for CASRFQNRDAVGGYTF.

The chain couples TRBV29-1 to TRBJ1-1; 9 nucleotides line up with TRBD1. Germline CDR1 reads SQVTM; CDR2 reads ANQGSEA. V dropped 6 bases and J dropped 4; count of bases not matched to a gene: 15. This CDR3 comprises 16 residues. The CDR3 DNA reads TGCAGCGTAGATCCGGGACAGGGAGTGAGAGGCACTGAAGCTTTCTTT. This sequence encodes CSVDPGQGVRGTEAFF.

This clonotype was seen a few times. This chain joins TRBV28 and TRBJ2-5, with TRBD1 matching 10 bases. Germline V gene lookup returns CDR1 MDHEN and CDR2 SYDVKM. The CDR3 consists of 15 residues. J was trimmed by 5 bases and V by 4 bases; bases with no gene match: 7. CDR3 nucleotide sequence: TGTGCCAGCAGTTATGACAGGGGGCACGGGGAGACCCAGTACTTC. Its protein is CASSYDRGHGETQYF.

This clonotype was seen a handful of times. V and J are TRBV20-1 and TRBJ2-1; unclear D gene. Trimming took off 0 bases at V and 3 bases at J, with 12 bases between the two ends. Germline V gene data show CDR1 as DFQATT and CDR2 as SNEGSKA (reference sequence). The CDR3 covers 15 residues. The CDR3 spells CSARDLELDYNEQFF. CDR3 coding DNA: TGCAGTGCTAGAGATTTGGAGTTGGACTACAATGAGCAGTTCTTC.

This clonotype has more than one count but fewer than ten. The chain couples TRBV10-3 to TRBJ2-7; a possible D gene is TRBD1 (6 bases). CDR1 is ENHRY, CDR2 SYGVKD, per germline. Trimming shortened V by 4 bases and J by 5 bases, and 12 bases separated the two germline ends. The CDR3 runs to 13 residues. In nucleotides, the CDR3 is TGTGCCATCAGTGGCTCCGGGACAAACGAGCAGTACTTC. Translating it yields CAISGSGTNEQYF.

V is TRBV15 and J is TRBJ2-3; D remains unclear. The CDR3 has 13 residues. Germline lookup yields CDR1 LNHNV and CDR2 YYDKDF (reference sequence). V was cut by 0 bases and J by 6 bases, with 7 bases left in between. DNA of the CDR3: TGTGCCACCAGCAGAGATTTCGTGGATACGCAGTATTTT. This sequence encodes CATSRDFVDTQYF.

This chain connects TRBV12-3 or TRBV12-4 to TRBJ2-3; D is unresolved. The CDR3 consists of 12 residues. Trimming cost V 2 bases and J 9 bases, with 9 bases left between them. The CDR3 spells CASSLLRWTQYF. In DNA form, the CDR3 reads TGTGCCAGCAGTTTACTGAGGTGGACGCAGTATTTT.

The CDR3 DNA reads TGTGCCAGCTCACCAATCTCCTACGCAACCTCTGGAAACACCATATATTTT. Translated: CASSPISYATSGNTIYF. The chain is built from TRBV18 and TRBJ1-3; D is undetermined. V was cut by 2 bases and J by 0 bases, with 14 bases left in between. Germline V gene data show CDR1 as KGHSH and CDR2 as LQKENI. This CDR3 spans 17 amino acids.

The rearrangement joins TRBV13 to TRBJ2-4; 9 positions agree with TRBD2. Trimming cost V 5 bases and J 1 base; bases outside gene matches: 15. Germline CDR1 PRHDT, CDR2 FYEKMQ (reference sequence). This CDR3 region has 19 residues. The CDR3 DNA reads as TGTGCCAGCAGCGACGGGACTAGCCCCGTCCCGGGTGCCAAAAACATTCAGTACTTC. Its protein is CASSDGTSPVPGAKNIQYF.

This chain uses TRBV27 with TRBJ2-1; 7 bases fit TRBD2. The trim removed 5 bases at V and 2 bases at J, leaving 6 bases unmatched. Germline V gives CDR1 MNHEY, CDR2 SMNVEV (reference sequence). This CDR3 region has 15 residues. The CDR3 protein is CASSRDRGAYNEQFF. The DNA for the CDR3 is TGTGCCAGCAGTCGGGACCGGGGGGCCTACAATGAGCAGTTCTTC.

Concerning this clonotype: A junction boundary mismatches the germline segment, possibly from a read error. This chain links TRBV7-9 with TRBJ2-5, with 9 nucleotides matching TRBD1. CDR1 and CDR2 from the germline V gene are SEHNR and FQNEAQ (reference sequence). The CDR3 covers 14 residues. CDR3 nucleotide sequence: TGTGCCGGCAGCTTAACAGGGGGCTGGGAGACCCAGTACTTC. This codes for CAGSLTGGWETQYF. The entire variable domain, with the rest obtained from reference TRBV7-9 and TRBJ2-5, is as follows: DTGVSQNPRHKITKRGQNVTFRCDPISEHNRLYWYRQTLGQGPEFLTYFQNEAQLEKSRLLSDRFSAERPKGSFSTLEIQRTEQGDSAMYLCAGSLTGGWETQYFGPGTRLLVL.

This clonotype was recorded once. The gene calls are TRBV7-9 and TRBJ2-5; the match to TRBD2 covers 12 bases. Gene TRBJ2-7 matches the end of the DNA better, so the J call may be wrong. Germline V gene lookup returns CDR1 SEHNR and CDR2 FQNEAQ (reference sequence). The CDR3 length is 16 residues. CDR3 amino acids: CASSSLRTSGNYEQYF. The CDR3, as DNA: TGTGCCAGCAGCTCCCTAAGGACTAGCGGGAACTACGAGCAGTACTTC.

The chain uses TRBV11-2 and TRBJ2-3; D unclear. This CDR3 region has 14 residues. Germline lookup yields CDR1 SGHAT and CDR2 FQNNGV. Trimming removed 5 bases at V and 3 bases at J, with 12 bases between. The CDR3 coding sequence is TGTGCCAGCAGCCCTCGCTCGGCGACAGATACGCAGTATTTT. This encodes CASSPRSATDTQYF.

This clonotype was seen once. CDR3 DNA sequence: TGTGCCAGTAGTAGCGGGAGTTTTGAGCAGTTCTTC. Its protein is CASSSGSFEQFF. The J gene is TRBJ2-1, the V gene TRBV19; 7 bases match TRBD2. This CDR3 region has 12 residues. Per the germline V gene, CDR1 is LNHDA and CDR2 is SQIVND (reference sequence). The ends lost 4 bases at V and 9 bases at J; junction bases unmatched: 3.

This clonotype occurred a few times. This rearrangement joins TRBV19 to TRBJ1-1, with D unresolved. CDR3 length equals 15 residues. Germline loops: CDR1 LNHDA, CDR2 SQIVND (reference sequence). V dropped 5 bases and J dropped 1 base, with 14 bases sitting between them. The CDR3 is CASSAGFLENTEAFF. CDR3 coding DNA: TGTGCCAGTAGTGCCGGATTCTTAGAGAACACTGAAGCTTTCTTT.

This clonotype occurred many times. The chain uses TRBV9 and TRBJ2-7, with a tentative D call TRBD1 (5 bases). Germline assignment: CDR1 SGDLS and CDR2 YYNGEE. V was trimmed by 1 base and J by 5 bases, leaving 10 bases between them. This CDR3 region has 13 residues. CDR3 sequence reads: CASSVQGKDEQYF. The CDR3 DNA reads TGTGCCAGCAGCGTACAGGGAAAGGACGAGCAGTACTTC.

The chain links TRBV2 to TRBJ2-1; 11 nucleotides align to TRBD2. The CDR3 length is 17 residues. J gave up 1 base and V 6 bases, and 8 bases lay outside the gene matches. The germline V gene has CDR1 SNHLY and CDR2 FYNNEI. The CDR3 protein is CASRQGLAGISYNEQFF. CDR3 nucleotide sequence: TGTGCCAGCAGACAAGGACTAGCGGGCATTTCCTACAATGAGCAGTTCTTC.

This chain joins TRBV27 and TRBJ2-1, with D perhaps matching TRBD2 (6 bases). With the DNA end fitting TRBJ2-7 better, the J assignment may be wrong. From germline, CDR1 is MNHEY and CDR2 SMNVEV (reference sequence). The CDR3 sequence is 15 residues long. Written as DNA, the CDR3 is TGTGCCAGCAACCACGGGGGTGGTCCCGACAATGAGCAGTACTTC. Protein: CASNHGGGPDNEQYF.

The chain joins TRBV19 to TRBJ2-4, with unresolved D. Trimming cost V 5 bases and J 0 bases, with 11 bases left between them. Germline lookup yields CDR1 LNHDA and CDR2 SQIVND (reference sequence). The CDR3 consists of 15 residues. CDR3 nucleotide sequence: TGTGCCAGTAGTCCACGACAAATAGCCAAAAACATTCAGTACTTC. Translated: CASSPRQIAKNIQYF. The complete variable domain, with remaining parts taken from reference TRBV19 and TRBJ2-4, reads DGGITQSPKYLFRKEGQNVTLSCEQNLNHDAMYWYRQDPGQGLRLIYYSQIVNDFQKGDIAEGYSVSREKKESFPLTVTSAQKNPTAFYLCASSPRQIAKNIQYFGAGTRLSVL.